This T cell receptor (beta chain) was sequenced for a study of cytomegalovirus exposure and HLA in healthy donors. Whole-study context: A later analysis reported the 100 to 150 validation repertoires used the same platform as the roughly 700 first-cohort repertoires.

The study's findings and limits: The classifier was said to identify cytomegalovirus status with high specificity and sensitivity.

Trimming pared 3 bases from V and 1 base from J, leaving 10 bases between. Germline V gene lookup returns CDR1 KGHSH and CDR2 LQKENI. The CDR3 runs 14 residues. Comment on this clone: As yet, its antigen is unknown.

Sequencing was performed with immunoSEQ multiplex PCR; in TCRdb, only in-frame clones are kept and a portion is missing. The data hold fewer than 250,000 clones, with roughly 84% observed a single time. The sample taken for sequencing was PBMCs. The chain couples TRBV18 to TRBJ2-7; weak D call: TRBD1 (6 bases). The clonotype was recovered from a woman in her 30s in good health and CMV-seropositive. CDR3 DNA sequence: TGTGCCAGCTCACCCCTCGGACAGTCCTACGAGCAGTACTTC. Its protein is CASSPLGQSYEQYF.